This TCR beta chain was documented in a study of blood T cell repertoires in COVID-19. About the study: Sites across the United States, Italy and Spain contributed samples from acute and convalescent COVID-19.

Per the germline V gene, CDR1 is SSHAT and CDR2 is FNYEAQ (reference sequence). The CDR3 runs to 13 residues. In the case of this clone: A read error may produce the germline difference seen at one junction end.

Cohorts were determined from participant-reported clinical history. Two negative PCRs, clearance, or symptom resolution had been documented for recovered Cohort 3 donors. Original handling: How many nucleated cells were present was estimated from reference gene primer amplification. TCRdb keeps only in-frame clones here, not all; method: immunoSEQ multiplex PCR. V and J calls plus clone size are reproduced from that table; the DNA served to infer D and trimming. The sample lists 140,000 or so clones, about 79% occurring once. The chain has TRBV7-7 and TRBJ2-2; unclear D gene. The sequence came from a man aged 50 to 59 who had recovered from COVID-19. The sample consisted of PBMCs or T cells enriched from blood (not recorded which). This chain's CDR3 is CASSSENTGELFF. The CDR3, as DNA: TGTGCTAGCAGCTCAGAGAACACCGGGGAGCTGTTTTTT.